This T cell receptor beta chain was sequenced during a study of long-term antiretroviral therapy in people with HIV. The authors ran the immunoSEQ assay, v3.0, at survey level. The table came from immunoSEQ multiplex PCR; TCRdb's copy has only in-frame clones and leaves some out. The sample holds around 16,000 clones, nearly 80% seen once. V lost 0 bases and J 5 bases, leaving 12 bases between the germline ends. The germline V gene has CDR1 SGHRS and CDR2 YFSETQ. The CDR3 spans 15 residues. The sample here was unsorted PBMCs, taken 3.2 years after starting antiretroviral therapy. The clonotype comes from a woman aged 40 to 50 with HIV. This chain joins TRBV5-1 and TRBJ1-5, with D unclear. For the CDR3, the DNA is TGCGCCAGCAGCTTGGAAGGGTTTGACGATCAGCCCCAGCATTTT. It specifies CASSLEGFDDQPQHF.